The 16 T cell receptor beta chains in this list originate from one sample, sequenced in a study of cytomegalovirus exposure and HLA in healthy donors. The PCR made use of 60 Vbeta and 13 Jbeta primers. This table comes from immunoSEQ multiplex PCR, and its TCRdb copy is limited to in-frame clones, with some not included. The sample contains approximately 180,000 clones, around 83% of which appear only once. Sample: PBMCs. These receptors all stem from a woman aged 40 to 55 in good health and CMV-seronegative.

CDR3 nucleotides: TGTGCCAGCAGCCAAGAAGGACAGGGGTCGGCTGGGGCCAACGTCCTGACTTTC. Amino acid sequence: CASSQEGQGSAGANVLTF. This sequence joins TRBV4-2 and TRBJ2-6; 9 bases fit TRBD1. The germline V gene encodes CDR1 LGHNA and CDR2 YNFKEQ. The CDR3 totals 18 residues. V gave up 0 bases and J gave up 2 bases; unmatched junction bases: 5.

This clone came up once. The chain couples TRBV19 to TRBJ1-1, with D uncertain. The germline gives CDR1 LNHDA, CDR2 SQIVND (reference sequence). The CDR3 sequence is 11 residues long. With 8 bases removed from V and 7 bases from J, the gap between germline ends came to 11 bases. For the CDR3, the DNA is TGTGCCAGTGGACTGTTCGGTGAAGCTTTCTTT. Translating it yields CASGLFGEAFF.

V and J are TRBV7-9 and TRBJ2-5; perhaps TRBD1 as D (6 bases). V was pared by 3 bases and J by 4 bases, with 18 bases between. In germline, CDR1 is SEHNR, CDR2 FQNEAQ (reference sequence). CDR3 length equals 16 residues. CDR3 nucleotide sequence: TGTGCCAGCAGCTTGGATAACAGGGTACCCCGAGAGACCCAGTACTTC. This sequence encodes CASSLDNRVPRETQYF.

This rearrangement joins TRBV6-5 to TRBJ1-1; D remains unclear. Trimming cost V 4 bases and J 0 bases, with 6 bases left between them. The germline gives CDR1 MNHEY, CDR2 SVGAGI. This CDR3 is built from 13 residues. CDR3 loop: CASSWRMNTEAFF. DNA of the CDR3: TGTGCCAGCAGTTGGAGGATGAACACTGAAGCTTTCTTT.

V is TRBV5-1 and J is TRBJ2-7; TRBD1 agrees at 7 bases. Germline loops: CDR1 SGHRS, CDR2 YFSETQ. The CDR3 has 15 amino acids. The J segment lost 1 base and the V segment lost 4 bases, leaving 8 bases of the junction unmatched. In DNA form, the CDR3 reads TGCGCCAGCAGCCCGACAGGGTTTAGGTCCTACGAGCAGTACTTC. Residues: CASSPTGFRSYEQYF.

The chain links TRBV6-5 to TRBJ1-2, with D possibly matching TRBD1 (5 bases). This CDR3 contains 14 residues. Trimming left V 5 bases short and J 8 bases short, with 18 bases between. CDR1 and CDR2 (germline): MNHEY, SVGAGI. CDR3 sequence: CASSLLQTVPGYTF. The CDR3 nucleotides read TGTGCCAGCAGTCTATTACAGACAGTACCGGGCTACACCTTC.

This clone was seen more than once but under ten times. This sequence joins TRBV5-1 and TRBJ1-2; D perhaps matches TRBD1 (5 bases). Per the germline V gene, CDR1 is SGHRS and CDR2 is YFSETQ. The CDR3 is 14 residues long. With 0 bases removed from V and 1 base from J, the gap between germline ends came to 7 bases. This chain's CDR3 is CASSLDGGNYGYTF. The CDR3 DNA reads as TGCGCCAGCAGCTTGGACGGGGGTAACTATGGCTACACCTTC.

V is TRBV2 and J is TRBJ2-1; weak D call: TRBD2 (6 bases). The CDR3 length is 14 residues. Germline loops: CDR1 SNHLY, CDR2 FYNNEI. The V and J ends lost 3 bases and 7 bases respectively, with 13 bases between them. The CDR3 loop is CASSDRPSANEQFF. CDR3 coding DNA: TGTGCCAGCAGTGACCGGCCTAGCGCGAATGAGCAGTTCTTC.

The CDR3 DNA is TGTGCCAGTAGGAAGGGGGCGGACAGAAACACCATATATTTT. Translation: CASRKGADRNTIYF. This chain links TRBV19 with TRBJ1-3; 7 positions agree with TRBD1. Germline CDR1 reads LNHDA; CDR2 reads SQIVND (reference sequence). The CDR3 is 14 amino acids. J gave up 5 bases and V 6 bases, and 7 bases lay outside the gene matches.

This clone appeared a few times. The chain combines TRBV5-6 with TRBJ2-3; 10 nucleotides agree with TRBD1. V shed 5 bases and J 4 bases; nucleotides not matched to a gene: 7. Germline V lookup: CDR1 SGHDT, CDR2 YYEEEE. The CDR3 has 15 residues. This chain's CDR3 is CASRDGTGVSDTQYF. CDR3 nucleotide sequence: TGTGCCAGCAGAGACGGGACAGGGGTCTCAGATACGCAGTATTTT.

The genes are TRBV19 and TRBJ2-1, with 11 bases aligning to TRBD2. The V segment lost 3 bases and the J segment 3 bases; nucleotides outside the gene matches: 7. CDR1 LNHDA and CDR2 SQIVND come from the germline V gene (reference sequence). The CDR3 length is 17 residues. CDR3 nucleotides: TGTGCCAGTAGTATCCTTCTAGCGGGAGGTTACTACAATGAGCAGTTCTTC. Encoded protein: CASSILLAGGYYNEQFF.

This rearrangement joins TRBV29-1 to TRBJ2-3; D uncertain. Between the trimmed V and J ends, which lost 3 bases and 3 bases, there was a span of 10 bases. Germline-derived CDR1 and CDR2 are SQVTM and ANQGSEA. This CDR3 has 13 amino acids. DNA for the CDR3: TGCAGCGTTGACCCGTCAGCGACAGATACGCAGTATTTT. It specifies CSVDPSATDTQYF.

The chain is built from TRBV11-3 and TRBJ1-2; no reliable D call. In germline, CDR1 is SGHNT, CDR2 YENEEA. This CDR3 region has 14 residues. V was shortened by 5 bases and J by 3 bases, with 13 bases between the two germline ends. CDR3 protein: CASSPRSGYYGYTF. The CDR3, as DNA: TGTGCCAGCAGCCCTCGGAGTGGGTACTATGGCTACACCTTC.

The chain carries TRBV18 and TRBJ2-1; tentative D call: TRBD2 (6 bases). Germline CDR1 is KGHSH and CDR2 is LQKENI. This CDR3 has 13 residues. The V end was cut by 0 bases, the J end by 7 bases, with 7 bases between. The CDR3 spells CASSPPGGNEQFF. The CDR3 region has the DNA TGTGCCAGCTCACCACCCGGGGGAAATGAGCAGTTCTTC.

This chain connects TRBV7-6 to TRBJ2-1; D possibly corresponds to TRBD2 (5 bases). V shed 3 bases and J shed 5 bases, with 14 bases lying between them. This CDR3 has 15 amino acids. From germline, CDR1 is SGHVS and CDR2 FNYEAQ. The DNA of the CDR3 is TGTGCCAGCAGCTTGGGTACTAGTCGGGACAATGAGCAGTTCTTC. Protein: CASSLGTSRDNEQFF.

The chain uses TRBV30 and TRBJ2-2, with a weak D call TRBD2 (5 bases). V dropped 0 bases and J dropped 3 bases, with 14 bases sitting between them. The germline V gene has CDR1 GTSNPN and CDR2 SVGIG (reference sequence). CDR3 size: 16 residues. The CDR3 sequence is CAWSVFRRRYTGELFF. In DNA, the CDR3 is TGTGCCTGGAGTGTATTCAGGAGGAGATACACCGGGGAGCTGTTTTTT.